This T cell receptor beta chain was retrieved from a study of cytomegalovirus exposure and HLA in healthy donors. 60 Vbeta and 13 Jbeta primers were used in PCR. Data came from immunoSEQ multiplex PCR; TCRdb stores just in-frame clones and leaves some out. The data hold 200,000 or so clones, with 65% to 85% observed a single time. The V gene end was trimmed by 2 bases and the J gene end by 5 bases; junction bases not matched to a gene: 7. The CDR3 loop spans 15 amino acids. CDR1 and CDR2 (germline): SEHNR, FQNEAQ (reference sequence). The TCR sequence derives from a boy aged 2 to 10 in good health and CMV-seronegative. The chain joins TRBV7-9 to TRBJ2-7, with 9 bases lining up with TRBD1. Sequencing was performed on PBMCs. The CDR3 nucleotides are TGTGCCAGCAGCTTAAACCGGGACAGGGCCCACGAGCAGTACTTC. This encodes CASSLNRDRAHEQYF. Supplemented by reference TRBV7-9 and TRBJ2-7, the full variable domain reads DTGVSQNPRHKITKRGQNVTFRCDPISEHNRLYWYRQTLGQGPEFLTYFQNEAQLEKSRLLSDRFSAERPKGSFSTLEIQRTEQGDSAMYLCASSLNRDRAHEQYFGPGTRLTVT.